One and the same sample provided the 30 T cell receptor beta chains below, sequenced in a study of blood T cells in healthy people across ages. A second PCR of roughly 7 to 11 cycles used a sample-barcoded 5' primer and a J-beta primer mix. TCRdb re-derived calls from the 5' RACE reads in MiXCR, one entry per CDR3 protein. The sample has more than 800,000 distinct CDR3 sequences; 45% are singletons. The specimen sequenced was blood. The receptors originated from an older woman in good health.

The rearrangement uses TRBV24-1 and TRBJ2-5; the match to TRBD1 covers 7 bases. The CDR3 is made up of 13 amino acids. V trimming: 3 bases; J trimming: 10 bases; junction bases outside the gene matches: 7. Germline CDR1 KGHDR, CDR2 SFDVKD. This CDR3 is CATSDLRQGIQYF. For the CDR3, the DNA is TGTGCCACCAGTGATCTCCGACAGGGCATCCAGTACTTC.

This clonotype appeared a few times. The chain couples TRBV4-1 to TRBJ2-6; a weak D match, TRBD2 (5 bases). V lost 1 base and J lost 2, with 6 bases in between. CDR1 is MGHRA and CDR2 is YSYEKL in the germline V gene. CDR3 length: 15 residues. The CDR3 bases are TGCGCCAGCAGCCAAGGGGAGCCTGGGGCCAACGTCCTGACTTTC. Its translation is CASSQGEPGANVLTF.

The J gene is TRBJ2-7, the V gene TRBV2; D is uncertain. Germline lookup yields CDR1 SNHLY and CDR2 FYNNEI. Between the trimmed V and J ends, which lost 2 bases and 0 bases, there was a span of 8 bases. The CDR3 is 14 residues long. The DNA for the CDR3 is TGTGCCAGCAGTGAACTTGGCTTCTCCTACGAGCAGTACTTC. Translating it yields CASSELGFSYEQYF.

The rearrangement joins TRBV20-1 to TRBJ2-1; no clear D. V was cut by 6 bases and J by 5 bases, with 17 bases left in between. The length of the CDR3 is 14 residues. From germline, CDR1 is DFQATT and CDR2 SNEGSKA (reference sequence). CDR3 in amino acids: CSAPSSIGHNEQFF. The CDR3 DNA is TGCAGTGCCCCCTCTTCCATCGGTCACAATGAGCAGTTCTTC.

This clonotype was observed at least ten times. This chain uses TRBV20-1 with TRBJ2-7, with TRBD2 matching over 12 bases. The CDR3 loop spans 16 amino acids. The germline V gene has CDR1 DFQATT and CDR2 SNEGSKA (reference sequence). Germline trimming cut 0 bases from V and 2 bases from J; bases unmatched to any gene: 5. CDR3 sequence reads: CSARDFGLAGPYEQYF. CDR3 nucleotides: TGCAGTGCTAGAGACTTTGGACTAGCGGGACCCTACGAGCAGTACTTC.

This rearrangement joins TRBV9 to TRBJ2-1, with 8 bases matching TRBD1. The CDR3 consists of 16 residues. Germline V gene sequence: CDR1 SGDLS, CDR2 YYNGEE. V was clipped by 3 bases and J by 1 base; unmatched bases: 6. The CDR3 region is CASSGGQGRSYNEQFF. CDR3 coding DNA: TGTGCCAGCAGCGGAGGACAGGGAAGGTCCTACAATGAGCAGTTCTTC.

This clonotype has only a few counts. CDR3 coding DNA: TGCAGTGCTAGAGCAGGGTTACGCCAGCCCCAGCATTTT. Its protein product is CSARAGLRQPQHF. This sequence joins TRBV20-1 and TRBJ1-5; D perhaps matches TRBD1 (5 bases). CDR1 is DFQATT, CDR2 SNEGSKA, per germline (reference sequence). The CDR3 contains 13 residues. V was shortened by 1 base and J by 7 bases, with 11 bases between the two germline ends.

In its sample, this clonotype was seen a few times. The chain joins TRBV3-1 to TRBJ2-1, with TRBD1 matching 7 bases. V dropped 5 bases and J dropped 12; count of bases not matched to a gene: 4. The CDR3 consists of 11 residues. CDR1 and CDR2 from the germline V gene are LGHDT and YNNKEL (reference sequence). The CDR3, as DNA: TGTGCCAGCAGCGACTGGACAGGGCAGTTCTTC. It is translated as CASSDWTGQFF.

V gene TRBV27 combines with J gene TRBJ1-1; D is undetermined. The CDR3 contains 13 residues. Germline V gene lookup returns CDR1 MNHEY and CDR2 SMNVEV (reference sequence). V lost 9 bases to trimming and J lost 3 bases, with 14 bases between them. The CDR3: CASVGGLDTEAFF. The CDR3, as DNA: TGTGCCAGTGTGGGAGGTCTTGACACTGAAGCTTTCTTT.

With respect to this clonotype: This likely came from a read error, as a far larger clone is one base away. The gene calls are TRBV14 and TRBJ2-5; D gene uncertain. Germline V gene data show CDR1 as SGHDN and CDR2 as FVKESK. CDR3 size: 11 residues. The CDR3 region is CACSREETQYF. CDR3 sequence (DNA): TGTGCCTGCAGCCGAGAAGAGACCCAGTACTTC.

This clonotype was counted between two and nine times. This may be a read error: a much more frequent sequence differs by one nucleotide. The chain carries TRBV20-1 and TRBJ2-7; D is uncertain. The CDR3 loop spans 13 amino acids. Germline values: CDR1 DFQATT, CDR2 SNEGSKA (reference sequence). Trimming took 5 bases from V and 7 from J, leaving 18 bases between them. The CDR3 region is CSARSTKISEQYF. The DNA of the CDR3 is TGCAGTGCTCGAAGTACTAAAATCAGTGAGCAGTACTTC.

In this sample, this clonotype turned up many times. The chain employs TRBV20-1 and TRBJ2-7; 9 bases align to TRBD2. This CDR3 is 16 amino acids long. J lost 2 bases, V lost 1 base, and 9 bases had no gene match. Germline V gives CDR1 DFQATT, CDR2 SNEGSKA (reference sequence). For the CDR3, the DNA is TGCAGTGCTAGAGGTGGCGGGAGGGCTTTCGCCTACGAGCAGTACTTC. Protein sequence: CSARGGGRAFAYEQYF.

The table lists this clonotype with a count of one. Written as DNA, the CDR3 is TGCGCCAGCAGCCCCGCACTGGGGGCCTACGAGCAGTACTTC. Protein sequence: CASSPALGAYEQYF. This sequence joins TRBV4-1 and TRBJ2-7; either TRBD1 or TRBD2 may fit D (5 bases each). V shed 4 bases and J shed 2 bases, with 12 bases lying between them. There are 14 residues in the CDR3. Germline CDR1 reads MGHRA; CDR2 reads YSYEKL.

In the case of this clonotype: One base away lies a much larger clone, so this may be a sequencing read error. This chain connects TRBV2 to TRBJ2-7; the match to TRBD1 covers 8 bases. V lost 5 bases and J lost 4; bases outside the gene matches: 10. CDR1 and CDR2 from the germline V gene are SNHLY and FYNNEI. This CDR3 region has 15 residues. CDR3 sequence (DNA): TGTGCCAGCAGTCTTGCCCAGGGGGCTGGGTACGAGCAGTACTTC. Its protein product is CASSLAQGAGYEQYF. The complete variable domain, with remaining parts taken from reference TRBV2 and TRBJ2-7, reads EPEVTQTPSHQVTQMGQEVILRCVPISNHLYFYWYRQILGQKVEFLVSFYNNEISEKSEIFDDQFSVERPDGSNFTLKIRSTKLEDSAMYFCASSLAQGAGYEQYFGPGTRLTVT.

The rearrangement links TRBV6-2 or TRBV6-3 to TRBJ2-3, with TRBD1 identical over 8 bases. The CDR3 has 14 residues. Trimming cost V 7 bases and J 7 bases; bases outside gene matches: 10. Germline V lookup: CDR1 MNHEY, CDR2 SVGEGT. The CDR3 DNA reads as TGTGCCAGCACCCTGGACAGGGCTGATCATACGCAGTATTTT. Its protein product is CASTLDRADHTQYF.

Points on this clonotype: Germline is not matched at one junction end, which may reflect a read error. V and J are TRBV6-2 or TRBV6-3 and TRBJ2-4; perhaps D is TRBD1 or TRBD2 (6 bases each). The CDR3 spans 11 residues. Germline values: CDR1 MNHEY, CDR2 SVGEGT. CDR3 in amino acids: CAGRTGAGQYF. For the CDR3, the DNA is TGTGCCGGCAGGACGGGGGCGGGGCAGTACTTC.

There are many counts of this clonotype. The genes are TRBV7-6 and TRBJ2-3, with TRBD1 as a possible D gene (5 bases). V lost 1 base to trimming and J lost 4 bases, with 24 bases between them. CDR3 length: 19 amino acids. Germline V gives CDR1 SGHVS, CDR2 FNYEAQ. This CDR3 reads CASSLDSARAGLDPDTQYF. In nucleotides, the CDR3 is TGTGCCAGCAGCTTAGATTCAGCCCGGGCAGGGCTGGATCCAGATACGCAGTATTTT.

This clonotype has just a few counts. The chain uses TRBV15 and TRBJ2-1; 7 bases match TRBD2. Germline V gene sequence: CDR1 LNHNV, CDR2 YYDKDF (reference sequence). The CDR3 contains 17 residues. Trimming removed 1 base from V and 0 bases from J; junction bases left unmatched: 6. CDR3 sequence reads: CATSRVRGRGSYNEQFF. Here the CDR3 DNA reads TGTGCCACCAGCAGAGTACGGGGGAGGGGCTCCTACAATGAGCAGTTCTTC.

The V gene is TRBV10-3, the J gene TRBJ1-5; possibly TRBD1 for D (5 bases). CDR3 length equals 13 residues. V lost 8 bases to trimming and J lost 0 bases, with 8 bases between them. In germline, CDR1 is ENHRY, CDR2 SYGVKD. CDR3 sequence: CAIAGDSNQPQHF. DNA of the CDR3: TGTGCCATCGCGGGGGATAGCAATCAGCCCCAGCATTTT.

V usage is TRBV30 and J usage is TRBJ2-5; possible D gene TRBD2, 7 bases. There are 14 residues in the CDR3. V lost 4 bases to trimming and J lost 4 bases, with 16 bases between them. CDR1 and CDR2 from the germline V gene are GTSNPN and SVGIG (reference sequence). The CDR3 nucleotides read TGTGCCTGGAACGGGGGAGGGGGTAGAGAGACCCAGTACTTC. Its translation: CAWNGGGGRETQYF.

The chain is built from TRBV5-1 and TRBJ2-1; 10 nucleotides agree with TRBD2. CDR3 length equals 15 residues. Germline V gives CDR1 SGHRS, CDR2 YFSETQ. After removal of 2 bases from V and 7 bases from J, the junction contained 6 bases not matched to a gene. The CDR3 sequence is CASSFILAGANEQFF. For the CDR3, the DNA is TGCGCCAGCAGCTTTATTCTAGCGGGAGCGAATGAGCAGTTCTTC.

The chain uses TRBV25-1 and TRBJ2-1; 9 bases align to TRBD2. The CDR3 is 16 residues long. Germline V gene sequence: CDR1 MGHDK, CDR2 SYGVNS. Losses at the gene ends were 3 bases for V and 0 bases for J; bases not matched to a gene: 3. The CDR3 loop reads CASSEASGASYNEQFF. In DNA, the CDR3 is TGTGCCAGCAGTGAGGCTAGCGGGGCCTCCTACAATGAGCAGTTCTTC.

CDR3 bases: TGCAGTGCCCGGGAACTGAGGCCCTACGAGCAGTACTTC. This encodes CSARELRPYEQYF. The V gene is TRBV20-1, the J gene TRBJ2-7; tentative D call: TRBD2 (5 bases). Trimming shortened V by 6 bases and J by 2 bases, and 14 bases separated the two germline ends. Germline V gene data show CDR1 as DFQATT and CDR2 as SNEGSKA (reference sequence). CDR3 length: 13 amino acids.

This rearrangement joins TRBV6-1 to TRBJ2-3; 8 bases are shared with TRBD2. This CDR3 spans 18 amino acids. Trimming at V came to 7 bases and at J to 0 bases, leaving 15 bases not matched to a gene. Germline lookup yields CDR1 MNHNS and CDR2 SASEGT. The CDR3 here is CASTEPFELAESTDTQYF. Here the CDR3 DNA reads TGTGCCAGCACCGAACCATTCGAACTAGCGGAAAGCACAGATACGCAGTATTTT.

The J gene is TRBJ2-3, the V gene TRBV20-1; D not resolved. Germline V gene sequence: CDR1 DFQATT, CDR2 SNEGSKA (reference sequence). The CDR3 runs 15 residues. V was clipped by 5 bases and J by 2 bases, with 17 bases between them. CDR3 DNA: TGCAGTGCTTCTGACCCTCGGACCAACACAGATACGCAGTATTTT. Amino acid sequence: CSASDPRTNTDTQYF.

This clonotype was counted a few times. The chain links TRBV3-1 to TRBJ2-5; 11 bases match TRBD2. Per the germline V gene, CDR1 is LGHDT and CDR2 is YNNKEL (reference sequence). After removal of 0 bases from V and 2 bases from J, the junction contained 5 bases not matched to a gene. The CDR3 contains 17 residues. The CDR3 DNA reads TGTGCCAGCAGCCAAGATGGACTAGCGGGTGATCAAGAGACCCAGTACTTC. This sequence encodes CASSQDGLAGDQETQYF.

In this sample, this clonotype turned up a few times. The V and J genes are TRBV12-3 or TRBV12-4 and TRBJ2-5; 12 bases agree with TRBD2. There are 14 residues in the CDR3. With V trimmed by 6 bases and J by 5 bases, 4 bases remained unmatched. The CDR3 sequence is CASSKTSGSETQYF. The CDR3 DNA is TGTGCCAGCAGCAAGACTAGCGGGAGTGAGACCCAGTACTTC.

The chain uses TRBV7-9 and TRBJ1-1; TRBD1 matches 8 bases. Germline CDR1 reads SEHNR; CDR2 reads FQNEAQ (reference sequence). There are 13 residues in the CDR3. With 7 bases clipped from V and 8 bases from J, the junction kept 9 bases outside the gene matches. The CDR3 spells CASTLDRATEAFF. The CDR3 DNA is TGTGCCAGCACCTTGGACAGGGCGACAGAAGCTTTCTTT.

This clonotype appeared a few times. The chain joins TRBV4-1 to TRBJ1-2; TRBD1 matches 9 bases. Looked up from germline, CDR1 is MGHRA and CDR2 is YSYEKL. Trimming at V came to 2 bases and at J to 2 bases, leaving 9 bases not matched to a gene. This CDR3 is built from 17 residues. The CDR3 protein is CASSQKFTGGVNYGYTF. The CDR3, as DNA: TGCGCCAGCAGCCAAAAATTTACAGGGGGCGTAAACTATGGCTACACCTTC.

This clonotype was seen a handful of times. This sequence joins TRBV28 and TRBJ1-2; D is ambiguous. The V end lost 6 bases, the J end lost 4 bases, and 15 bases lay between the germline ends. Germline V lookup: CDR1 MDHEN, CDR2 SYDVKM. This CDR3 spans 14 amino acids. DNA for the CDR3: TGTGCCAGCAGCCCTTCTCAGGTCTCCTATGGCTACACCTTC. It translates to CASSPSQVSYGYTF.